The 5 T cell receptor beta chains below all came from one sample that was sequenced in a study of immune evolution from preneoplasia to lung adenocarcinoma. Generated by immunoSEQ multiplex PCR, the TCRdb table keeps only in-frame clones and is missing some. This table holds more than 7,000 clones, roughly 77% found once. Sequenced material: FFPE lung adenocarcinoma in situ tissue. Every receptor here comes from a person aged 70 to 79 with lung adenocarcinoma.

The chain combines TRBV12-5 with TRBJ1-1; D unclear. Trimming pared 1 base from V and 4 bases from J, leaving 7 bases between. Germline V gives CDR1 LGHNT, CDR2 FRNRAP. There are 13 residues in the CDR3. The CDR3 loop is CASGLGGGTEAFF. The CDR3 bases are TGTGCTAGTGGTTTGGGGGGTGGCACTGAAGCTTTCTTT.

In its sample, this clone is medium-sized. CDR3 sequence: CASSGSFLDEQFF. CDR3 bases: TGCGCCAGCAGTGGCTCTTTCTTGGATGAGCAGTTCTTC. The chain employs TRBV10-2 and TRBJ2-1; D unclear. Germline V CDR1 and CDR2: WSHSY, SAAADI. The CDR3 loop spans 13 amino acids. The V end was cut by 4 bases, the J end by 8 bases, with 12 bases between.

The chain is built from TRBV28 and TRBJ2-1; no clear D gene. Germline V lookup: CDR1 MDHEN, CDR2 SYDVKM. The CDR3 contains 10 residues. Trimming pared 3 bases from V and 10 bases from J, leaving 4 bases between. The CDR3 sequence: CASSFVEQFF. Here the CDR3 DNA reads TGTGCCAGCAGTTTTGTGGAGCAGTTCTTC.

The V call is TRBV18, the J call TRBJ2-3; 7 bases are shared with TRBD2. In germline, CDR1 is KGHSH, CDR2 LQKENI. The CDR3 contains 15 residues. The trim removed 2 bases at V and 2 bases at J, leaving 4 bases unmatched. Here the CDR3 DNA reads TGTGCCAGCTCACCAGGACTAGGGAACACAGATACGCAGTATTTT. Translated: CASSPGLGNTDTQYF.

The chain carries TRBV5-4 and TRBJ2-2; possibly TRBD1 for D (5 bases). Germline lookup yields CDR1 SGHNT and CDR2 YYREEE (reference sequence). V was trimmed by 4 bases and J by 9 bases, leaving 22 bases between them. The CDR3 runs 16 residues. The CDR3 reads CASSPPILQGGRELFF. The CDR3, as DNA: TGTGCCAGCAGCCCTCCGATTCTTCAGGGCGGAAGGGAGCTGTTTTTT.